This record concerns one T cell receptor (beta chain) sequence. The antigen remains undetermined. The germline V gene has CDR1 MNHEY and CDR2 SMNVEV (reference sequence). The CDR3 length is 14 residues. The V end was cut by 3 bases, the J end by 7 bases, with 16 bases between. This record comes from a study of cytomegalovirus exposure and HLA in healthy donors. About the research overall: The study placed 80% to 90% of its 398 genotyped donors in the Caucasian-associated ancestry cluster. Overall study findings and caveats: TCR sequences were mostly rare, though some public TCRs occurred in many donors. In vitro checks showed that three CMV-associated chains really do target CMV antigens. In a later analysis, productive TCRs from donors in an Asian-associated ancestry cluster reportedly carried fewer N-insertions than the cohort mean.

PCR primers comprised 60 Vbeta and 13 Jbeta primers. Data came from immunoSEQ multiplex PCR; TCRdb stores just in-frame clones and leaves some out. The data hold roughly 190,000 clones, with roughly four fifths observed a single time. This chain joins TRBV27 and TRBJ2-7, with TRBD1 as a possible D gene (6 bases). The sample consisted of PBMCs. The clonotype comes from a woman younger than 45 in good health and CMV-seropositive. CDR3 nucleotides: TGTGCCAGCAGTTTGGCAGGGGCCTCATCGGAGCAGTACTTC. This gives the protein CASSLAGASSEQYF.